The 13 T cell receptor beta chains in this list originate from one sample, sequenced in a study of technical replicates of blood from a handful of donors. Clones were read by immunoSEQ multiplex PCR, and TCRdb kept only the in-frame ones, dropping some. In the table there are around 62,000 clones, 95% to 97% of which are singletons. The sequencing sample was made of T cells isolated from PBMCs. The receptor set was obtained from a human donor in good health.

CDR3 residues: CAIEGAGVLNEQYF. CDR3 sequence (DNA): TGTGCCATAGAAGGGGCAGGGGTCTTAAACGAGCAGTACTTC. The chain employs TRBV2 and TRBJ2-7; TRBD1 might be the D (6 bases). The V end lost 10 bases, the J end lost 5 bases, and 21 bases lay between the germline ends. Germline V gene data show CDR1 as SNHLY and CDR2 as FYNNEI. This CDR3 contains 14 residues.

The CDR3 reads CASSQRGAGAYNEQFF. CDR3 nucleotide sequence: TGCGCCAGCAGCCAGCGAGGAGCGGGAGCTTACAATGAGCAGTTCTTC. This chain links TRBV4-1 with TRBJ2-1; TRBD2 agrees at 8 bases. The CDR3 is 16 amino acids. With V trimmed by 3 bases and J by 4 bases, 8 bases remained unmatched. The germline CDR1 and CDR2 sequences are MGHRA and YSYEKL.

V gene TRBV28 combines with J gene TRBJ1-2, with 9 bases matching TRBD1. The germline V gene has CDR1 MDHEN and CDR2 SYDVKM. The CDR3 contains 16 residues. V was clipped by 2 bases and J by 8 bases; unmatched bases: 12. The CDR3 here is CASSLPSYRGQGGYTF. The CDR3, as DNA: TGTGCCAGCAGTTTACCCTCTTACAGGGGGCAGGGGGGCTACACCTTC.

CDR3 nucleotide sequence: TGTGCCTGGAGTGTACTCGGAAGAGGGGGCACTGAAGCTTTCTTT. Protein: CAWSVLGRGGTEAFF. This sequence joins TRBV30 and TRBJ1-1, with a tentative D call TRBD1 (6 bases). Trimming shortened V by 0 bases and J by 4 bases, and 15 bases separated the two germline ends. CDR3 length: 15 amino acids. Germline-derived CDR1 and CDR2 are GTSNPN and SVGIG (reference sequence).

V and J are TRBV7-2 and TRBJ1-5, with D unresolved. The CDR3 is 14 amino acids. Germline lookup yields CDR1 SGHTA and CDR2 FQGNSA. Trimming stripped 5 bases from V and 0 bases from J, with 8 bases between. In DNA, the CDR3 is TGTGCCAGCAGCCCGGACTTTAGCAATCAGCCCCAGCATTTT. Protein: CASSPDFSNQPQHF.

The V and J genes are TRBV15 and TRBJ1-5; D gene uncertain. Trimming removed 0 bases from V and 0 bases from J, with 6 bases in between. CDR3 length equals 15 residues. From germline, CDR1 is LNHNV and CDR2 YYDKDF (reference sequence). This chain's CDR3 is CATSRDLDSNQPQHF. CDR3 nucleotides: TGTGCCACCAGCAGAGATTTAGATAGCAATCAGCCCCAGCATTTT.

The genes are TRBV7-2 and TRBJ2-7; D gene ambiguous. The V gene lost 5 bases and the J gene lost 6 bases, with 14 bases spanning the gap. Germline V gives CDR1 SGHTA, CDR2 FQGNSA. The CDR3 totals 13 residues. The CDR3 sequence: CASSQAPLREQYF. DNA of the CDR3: TGTGCCAGCAGCCAAGCCCCCCTTCGCGAGCAGTACTTC. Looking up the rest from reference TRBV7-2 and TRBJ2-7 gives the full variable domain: GAGVSQSPSNKVTEKGKDVELRCDPISGHTALYWYRQSLGQGLEFLIYFQGNSAPDKSGLPSDRFSAERTGGSVSTLTIQRTQQEDSAVYLCASSQAPLREQYFGPGTRLTVT.

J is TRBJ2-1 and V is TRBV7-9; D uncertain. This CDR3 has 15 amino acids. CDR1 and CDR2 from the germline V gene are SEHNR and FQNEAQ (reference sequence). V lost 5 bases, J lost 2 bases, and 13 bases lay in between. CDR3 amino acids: CASSISGFPYNEQFF. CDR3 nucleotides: TGTGCCAGCAGCATTTCCGGGTTTCCCTACAATGAGCAGTTCTTC.

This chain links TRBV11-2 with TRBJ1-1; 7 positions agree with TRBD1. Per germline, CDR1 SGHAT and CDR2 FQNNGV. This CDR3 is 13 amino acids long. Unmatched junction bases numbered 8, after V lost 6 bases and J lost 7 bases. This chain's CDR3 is CASSWKGASEAFF. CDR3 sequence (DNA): TGTGCCAGCAGTTGGAAGGGGGCCAGTGAAGCTTTCTTT.

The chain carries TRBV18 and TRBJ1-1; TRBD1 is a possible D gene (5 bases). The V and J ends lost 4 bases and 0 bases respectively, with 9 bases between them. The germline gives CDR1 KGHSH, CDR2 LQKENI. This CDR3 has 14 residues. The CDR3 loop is CASSLRGLNTEAFF. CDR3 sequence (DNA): TGTGCCAGCTCACTAAGGGGCCTGAACACTGAAGCTTTCTTT.

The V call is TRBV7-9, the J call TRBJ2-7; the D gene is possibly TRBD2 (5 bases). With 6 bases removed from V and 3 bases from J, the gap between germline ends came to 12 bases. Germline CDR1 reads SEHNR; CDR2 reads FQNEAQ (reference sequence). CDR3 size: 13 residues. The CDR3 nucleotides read TGTGCCAGCAGGTCACTAGAGTACTACGAGCAGTACTTC. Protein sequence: CASRSLEYYEQYF. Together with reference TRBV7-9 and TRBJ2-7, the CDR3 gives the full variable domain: DTGVSQNPRHKITKRGQNVTFRCDPISEHNRLYWYRQTLGQGPEFLTYFQNEAQLEKSRLLSDRFSAERPKGSFSTLEIQRTEQGDSAMYLCASRSLEYYEQYFGPGTRLTVT.

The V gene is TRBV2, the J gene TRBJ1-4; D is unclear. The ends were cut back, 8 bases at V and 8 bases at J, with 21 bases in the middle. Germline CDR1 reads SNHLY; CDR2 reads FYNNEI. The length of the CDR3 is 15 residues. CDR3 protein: CASLPGRGGAEKLFF. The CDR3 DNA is TGTGCCAGCCTGCCCGGTCGGGGTGGAGCGGAAAAACTGTTTTTT.

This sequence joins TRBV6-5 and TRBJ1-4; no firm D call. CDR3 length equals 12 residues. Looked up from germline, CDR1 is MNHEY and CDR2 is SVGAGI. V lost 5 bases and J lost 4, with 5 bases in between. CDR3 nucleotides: TGTGCCAGCAGTCGCGATAATGAAAAACTGTTTTTT. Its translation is CASSRDNEKLFF.